A single sample is the source of the 12 T cell receptor beta chains below, sequenced in a study of shared clonotypes between healthy human individuals. Only in-frame clones appear in the TCRdb table, and some are missing; sequencing was by immunoSEQ multiplex PCR. Here the sample spans roughly 680,000 clones, 72% being singletons. Sequencing was performed on memory CD4+ T cells sorted from blood. Subset defined: CD45RA-negative fraction. The origin of the receptors is a woman aged 25 to 45 in good health.

Remarks on this clone: This CDR3 is also generated by other DNA sequences in the sample. The V gene is TRBV18, the J gene TRBJ1-2, with D maybe TRBD1 (5 bases). The CDR3 is made up of 13 amino acids. Germline-derived CDR1 and CDR2 are KGHSH and LQKENI. Trimming removed 2 bases at V and 6 bases at J, with 10 bases between. The CDR3 region has the DNA TGTGCCAGCTCACCAAGGCAGGGTGATGGCTACACCTTC. This encodes CASSPRQGDGYTF.

This clone was counted a few times. The genes are TRBV5-1 and TRBJ1-5; no firm D call. V was trimmed by 4 bases and J by 3 bases, leaving 14 bases between them. Looked up from germline, CDR1 is SGHRS and CDR2 is YFSETQ. The CDR3 runs 15 residues. CDR3 amino acids: CASSPGGSLNQPQHF. The CDR3 region has the DNA TGCGCCAGCAGCCCGGGTGGGAGTCTCAATCAGCCCCAGCATTTT.

The V and J genes are TRBV28 and TRBJ1-1; 8 bases are a match to TRBD1. The CDR3 loop spans 14 amino acids. Losses at the gene ends were 5 bases for V and 4 bases for J; bases not matched to a gene: 6. Germline-derived CDR1 and CDR2 are MDHEN and SYDVKM. DNA for the CDR3: TGTGCCAGCAGTAGGACAGGGCAGGGCACTGAAGCTTTCTTT. As protein: CASSRTGQGTEAFF. Full variable domain (missing parts from reference TRBV28 and TRBJ1-1): DVKVTQSSRYLVKRTGEKVFLECVQDMDHENMFWYRQDPGLGLRLIYFSYDVKMKEKGDIPEGYSVSREKKERFSLILESASTNQTSMYLCASSRTGQGTEAFFGQGTRLTVV.

Concerning this clone: Other DNA sequences from this sample encode an identical CDR3 as well. V is TRBV5-1 and J is TRBJ1-5; 10 bases are a match to TRBD1. Trimming cost V 4 bases and J 7 bases; bases outside gene matches: 5. This CDR3 has 14 residues. Germline CDR1 and CDR2: SGHRS and YFSETQ. CDR3 sequence reads: CASSPGTGAQPQHF. CDR3 bases: TGCGCCAGCAGCCCTGGGACAGGGGCACAGCCCCAGCATTTT.

The rearrangement joins TRBV28 to TRBJ2-3, with a possible D match to TRBD2 (6 bases). The ends were cut back, 9 bases at V and 3 bases at J, with 13 bases in the middle. This CDR3 has 13 residues. In germline, CDR1 is MDHEN, CDR2 SYDVKM. The CDR3 DNA is TGTGCCAGTATGACTAGTTCAACAGATACGCAGTATTTT. Its protein is CASMTSSTDTQYF.

This chain joins TRBV4-1 and TRBJ1-1, with a tentative D call TRBD1 (5 bases). Germline CDR1 is MGHRA and CDR2 is YSYEKL. This CDR3 comprises 15 residues. Trimming left V 7 bases short and J 0 bases short, with 15 bases between. The CDR3 is CASTTSGTVNTEAFF. Written as DNA, the CDR3 is TGCGCCAGCACTACAAGCGGGACGGTGAACACTGAAGCTTTCTTT.

The V call is TRBV5-4, the J call TRBJ2-7; D is perhaps TRBD2 (6 bases). V was pared by 0 bases and J by 5 bases, with 15 bases between. The germline gives CDR1 SGHNT, CDR2 YYREEE (reference sequence). CDR3 length: 15 residues. The chain's CDR3 is CASSLAGVGKDEQYF. The CDR3 bases are TGTGCCAGCAGCTTGGCGGGAGTAGGAAAGGACGAGCAGTACTTC.

The rearrangement joins TRBV19 to TRBJ2-2; no clear D. Trimming took off 3 bases at V and 7 bases at J, with 9 bases between the two ends. The V gene's germline CDR1 is LNHDA and CDR2 SQIVND (reference sequence). There are 13 residues in the CDR3. CDR3 region: CASSISQIGELFF. The CDR3 nucleotides are TGTGCCAGTAGTATCTCCCAGATCGGGGAGCTGTTTTTT. The entire variable domain, with the rest obtained from reference TRBV19 and TRBJ2-2, is as follows: DGGITQSPKYLFRKEGQNVTLSCEQNLNHDAMYWYRQDPGQGLRLIYYSQIVNDFQKGDIAEGYSVSREKKESFPLTVTSAQKNPTAFYLCASSISQIGELFFGEGSRLTVL.

The DNA of the CDR3 is TGCGCCAGCAGCTCGGGGACTAGCGGGACGGGGCAGTTCTTC. Encoded protein: CASSSGTSGTGQFF. The J gene is TRBJ2-1, the V gene TRBV5-1; 13 bases match TRBD2. The germline V gene has CDR1 SGHRS and CDR2 YFSETQ. V lost 3 bases and J lost 12; bases outside the gene matches: 6. The CDR3 has 14 residues.

This clone has ten or more counts. The V and J genes are TRBV18 and TRBJ2-3, with D perhaps TRBD2 (5 bases). Germline-derived CDR1 and CDR2 are KGHSH and LQKENI. The CDR3 consists of 15 residues. Trimming removed 0 bases at V and 0 bases at J, with 7 bases between. The CDR3 protein is CASSPPTISTDTQYF. In DNA, the CDR3 is TGTGCCAGCTCACCACCGACTATCAGCACAGATACGCAGTATTTT.

CDR3 residues: CASSLFSGTNTGELFF. The CDR3 DNA sequence: TGCGCCAGCAGCTTGTTTAGCGGGACTAACACCGGGGAGCTGTTTTTT. This chain connects TRBV5-1 to TRBJ2-2, with TRBD2 matching 8 bases. This CDR3 spans 16 amino acids. The V gene's germline CDR1 is SGHRS and CDR2 YFSETQ. Losses at the gene ends were 1 base for V and 2 bases for J; bases not matched to a gene: 4.

The chain couples TRBV11-2 to TRBJ1-6; D unresolved. V was clipped by 5 bases and J by 5 bases, with 10 bases between them. Germline CDR1 and CDR2: SGHAT and FQNNGV. The CDR3 totals 14 residues. This CDR3 reads CASSPWANNSPLHF. CDR3 nucleotide sequence: TGTGCCAGCAGCCCCTGGGCCAATAATTCACCCCTCCACTTT.